This record concerns one TCR beta chain sequence. Other nucleotide sequences from this sample produce the same CDR3. The entry originates in a study of T cell changes during pregnancy in multiple sclerosis. Produced via immunoSEQ multiplex PCR; TCRdb's table is partial and in-frame only. The sample has about 13,000 clones; 75% to 90% are singletons. Germline V CDR1 and CDR2: MNHEY, SMNVEV (reference sequence). The CDR3 totals 13 residues. The V and J ends lost 4 bases and 2 bases respectively, with 8 bases between them. V gene TRBV27 combines with J gene TRBJ1-1; D perhaps matches TRBD1 (5 bases). The TCR was taken from a female donor in good health, enrolled as a control in a pregnancy study. Sequenced here: CD8+ T cells from peripheral blood mononuclear cells, sampled after pregnancy. The CDR3 DNA reads as TGTGCCAGCAGTTGGGGGGGAAACACTGAAGCTTTCTTT. Protein product: CASSWGGNTEAFF.